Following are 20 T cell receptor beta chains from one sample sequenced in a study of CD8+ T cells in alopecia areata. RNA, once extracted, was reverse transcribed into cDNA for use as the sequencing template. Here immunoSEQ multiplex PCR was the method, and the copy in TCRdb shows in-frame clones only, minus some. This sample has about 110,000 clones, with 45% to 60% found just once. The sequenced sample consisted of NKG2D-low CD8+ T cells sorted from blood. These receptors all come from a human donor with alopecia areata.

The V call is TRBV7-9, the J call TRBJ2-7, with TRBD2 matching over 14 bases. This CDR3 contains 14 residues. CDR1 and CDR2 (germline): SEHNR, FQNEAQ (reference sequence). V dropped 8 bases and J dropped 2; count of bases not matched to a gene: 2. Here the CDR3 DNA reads TGTGCCAGCGCGGGACTAGCGGGAGCCTACGAGCAGTACTTC. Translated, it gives CASAGLAGAYEQYF.

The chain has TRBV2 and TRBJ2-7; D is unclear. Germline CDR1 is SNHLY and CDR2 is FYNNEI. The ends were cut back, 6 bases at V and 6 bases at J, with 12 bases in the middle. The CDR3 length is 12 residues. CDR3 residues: CASSLNSGEQYF. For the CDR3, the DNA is TGTGCCAGCAGCCTGAACTCTGGCGAGCAGTACTTC.

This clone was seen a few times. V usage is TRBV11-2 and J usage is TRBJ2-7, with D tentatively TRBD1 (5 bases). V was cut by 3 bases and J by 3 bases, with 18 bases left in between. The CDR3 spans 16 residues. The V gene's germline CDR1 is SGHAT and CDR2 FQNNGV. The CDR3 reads CASSFGRSTVRYEQYF. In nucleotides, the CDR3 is TGTGCCAGCAGCTTCGGCCGATCGACAGTCCGCTACGAGCAGTACTTC. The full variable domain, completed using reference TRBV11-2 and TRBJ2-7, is EAGVAQSPRYKIIEKRQSVAFWCNPISGHATLYWYQQILGQGPKLLIQFQNNGVVDDSQLPKDRFSAERLKGVDSTLKIQPAKLEDSAVYLCASSFGRSTVRYEQYFGPGTRLTVT.

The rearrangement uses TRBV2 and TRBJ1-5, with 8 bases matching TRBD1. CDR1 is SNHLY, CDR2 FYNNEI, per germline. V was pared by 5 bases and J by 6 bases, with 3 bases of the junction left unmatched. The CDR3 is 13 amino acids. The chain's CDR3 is CASSPGGLQPQHF. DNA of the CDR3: TGTGCCAGCAGTCCAGGGGGCCTTCAGCCCCAGCATTTT.

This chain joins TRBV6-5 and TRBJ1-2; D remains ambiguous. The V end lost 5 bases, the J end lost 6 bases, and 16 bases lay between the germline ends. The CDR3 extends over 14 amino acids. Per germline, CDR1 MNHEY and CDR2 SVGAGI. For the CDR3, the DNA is TGTGCCAGCAGTCCGAGGGTACAGAGCCATGGCTACACCTTC. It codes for CASSPRVQSHGYTF.

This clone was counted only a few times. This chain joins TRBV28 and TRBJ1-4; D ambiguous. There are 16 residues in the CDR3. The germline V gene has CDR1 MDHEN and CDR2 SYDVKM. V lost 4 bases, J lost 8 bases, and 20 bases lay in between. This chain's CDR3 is CASSSSPGYPKEKLFF. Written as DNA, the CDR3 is TGTGCCAGCAGTTCGTCACCGGGATATCCCAAAGAAAAACTGTTTTTT.

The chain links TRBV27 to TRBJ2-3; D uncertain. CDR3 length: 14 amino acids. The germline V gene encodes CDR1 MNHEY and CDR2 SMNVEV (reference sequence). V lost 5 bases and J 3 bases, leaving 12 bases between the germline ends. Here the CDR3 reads CASSPPSWTDTQYF. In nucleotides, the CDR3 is TGTGCCAGCAGTCCTCCCTCTTGGACAGATACGCAGTATTTT.

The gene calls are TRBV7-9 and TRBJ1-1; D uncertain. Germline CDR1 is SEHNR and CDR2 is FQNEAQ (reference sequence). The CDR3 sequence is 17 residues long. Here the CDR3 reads CNQQAGWRAPSGTEAFF. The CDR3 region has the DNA TGTAACCAGCAAGCTGGATGGAGGGCCCCTTCGGGCACTGAAGCTTTCTTT.

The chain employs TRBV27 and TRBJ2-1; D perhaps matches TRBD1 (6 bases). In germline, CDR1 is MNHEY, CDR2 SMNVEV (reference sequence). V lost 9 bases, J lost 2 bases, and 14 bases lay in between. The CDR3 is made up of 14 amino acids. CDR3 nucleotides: TGTGCCAGTGGGGTGTGGGGGCCCTACAATGAGCAGTTCTTC. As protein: CASGVWGPYNEQFF.

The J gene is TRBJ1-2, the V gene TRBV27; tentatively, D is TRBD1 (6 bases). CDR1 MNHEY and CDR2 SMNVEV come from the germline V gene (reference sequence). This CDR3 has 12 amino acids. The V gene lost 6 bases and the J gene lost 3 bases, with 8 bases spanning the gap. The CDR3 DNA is TGTGCCAGCAGACAGGGTTACTATGGCTACACCTTC. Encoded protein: CASRQGYYGYTF.

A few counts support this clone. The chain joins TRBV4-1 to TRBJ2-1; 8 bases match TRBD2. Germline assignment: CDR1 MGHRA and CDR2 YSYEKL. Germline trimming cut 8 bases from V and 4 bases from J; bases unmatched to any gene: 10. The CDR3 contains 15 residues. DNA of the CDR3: TGCGCCAGCCAGAGAACGGGACTAGAATACAATGAGCAGTTCTTC. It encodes CASQRTGLEYNEQFF.

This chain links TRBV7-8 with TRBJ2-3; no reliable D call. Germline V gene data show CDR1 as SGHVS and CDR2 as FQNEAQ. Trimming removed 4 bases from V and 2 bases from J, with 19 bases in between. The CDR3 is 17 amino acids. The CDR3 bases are TGTGCCAGCAGCTCCGAGACGCTTAGAGACCACACAGATACGCAGTATTTT. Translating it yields CASSSETLRDHTDTQYF. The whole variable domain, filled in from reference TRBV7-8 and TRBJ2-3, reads GAGVSQSPRYKVAKRGQDVALRCDPISGHVSLFWYQQALGQGPEFLTYFQNEAQLDKSGLPSDRFFAERPEGSVSTLKIQRTQQEDSAVYLCASSSETLRDHTDTQYFGPGTRLTVL.

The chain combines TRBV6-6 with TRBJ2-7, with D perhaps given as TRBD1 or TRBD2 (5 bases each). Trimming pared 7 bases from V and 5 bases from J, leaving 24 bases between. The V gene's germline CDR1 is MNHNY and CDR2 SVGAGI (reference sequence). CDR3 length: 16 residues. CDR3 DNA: TGTGCCAGCACGGGTCCGTATGGGGGAGCTAAACACGAGCAGTACTTC. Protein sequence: CASTGPYGGAKHEQYF.

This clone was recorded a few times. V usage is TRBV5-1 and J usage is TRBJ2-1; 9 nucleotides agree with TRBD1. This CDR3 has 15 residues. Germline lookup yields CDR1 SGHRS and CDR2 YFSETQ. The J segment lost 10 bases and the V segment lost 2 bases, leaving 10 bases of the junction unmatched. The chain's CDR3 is CASSFLGQGKGEQFF. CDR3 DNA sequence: TGCGCCAGCAGCTTTCTGGGACAGGGTAAAGGCGAGCAGTTCTTC.

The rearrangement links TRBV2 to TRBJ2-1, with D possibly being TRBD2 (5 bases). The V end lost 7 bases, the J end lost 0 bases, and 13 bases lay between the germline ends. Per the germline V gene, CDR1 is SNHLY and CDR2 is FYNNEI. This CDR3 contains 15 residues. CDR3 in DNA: TGTGCCAGCAATGGGGAGAGAGGCTCCTACAATGAGCAGTTCTTC. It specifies CASNGERGSYNEQFF.

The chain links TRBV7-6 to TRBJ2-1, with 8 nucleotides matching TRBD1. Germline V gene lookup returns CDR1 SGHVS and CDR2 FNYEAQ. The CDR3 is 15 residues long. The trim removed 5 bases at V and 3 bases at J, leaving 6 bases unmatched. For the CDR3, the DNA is TGTGCCAGCAGCCCCGGGACAGGAGGCTACAATGAGCAGTTCTTC. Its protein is CASSPGTGGYNEQFF. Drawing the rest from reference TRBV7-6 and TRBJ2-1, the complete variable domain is GAGVSQSPRYKVTKRGQDVALRCDPISGHVSLYWYRQALGQGPEFLTYFNYEAQQDKSGLPNDRFSAERPEGSISTLTIQRTEQRDSAMYRCASSPGTGGYNEQFFGPGTRLTVL.

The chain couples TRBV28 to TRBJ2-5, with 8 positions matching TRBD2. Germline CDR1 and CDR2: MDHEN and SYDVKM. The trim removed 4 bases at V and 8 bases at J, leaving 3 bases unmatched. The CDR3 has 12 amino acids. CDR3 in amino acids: CASSYGTRTQYF. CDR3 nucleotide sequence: TGTGCCAGCAGTTATGGGACTAGAACCCAGTACTTC.

Here the CDR3 DNA reads TGTGCCAGCAGCCCCTCGGACCATCCCCAGTTCTTC. Its protein is CASSPSDHPQFF. The genes are TRBV7-8 and TRBJ2-1; no clear D. V lost 5 bases and J lost 13, with 15 bases in between. The CDR3 has 12 amino acids. The germline gives CDR1 SGHVS, CDR2 FQNEAQ.

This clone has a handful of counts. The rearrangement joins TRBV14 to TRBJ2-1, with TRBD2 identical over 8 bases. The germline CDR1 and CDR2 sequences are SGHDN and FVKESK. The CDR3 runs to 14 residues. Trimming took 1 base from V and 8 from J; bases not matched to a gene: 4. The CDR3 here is CASSQAGGPHEQFF. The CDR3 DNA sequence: TGTGCCAGCAGCCAAGCGGGAGGGCCTCATGAGCAGTTCTTC.

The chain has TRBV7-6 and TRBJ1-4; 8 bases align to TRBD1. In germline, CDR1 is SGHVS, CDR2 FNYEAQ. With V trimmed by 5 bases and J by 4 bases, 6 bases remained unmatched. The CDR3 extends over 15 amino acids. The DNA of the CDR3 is TGTGCCAGCAGCCTCGACAGGGGCGATAATGAAAAACTGTTTTTT. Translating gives CASSLDRGDNEKLFF.